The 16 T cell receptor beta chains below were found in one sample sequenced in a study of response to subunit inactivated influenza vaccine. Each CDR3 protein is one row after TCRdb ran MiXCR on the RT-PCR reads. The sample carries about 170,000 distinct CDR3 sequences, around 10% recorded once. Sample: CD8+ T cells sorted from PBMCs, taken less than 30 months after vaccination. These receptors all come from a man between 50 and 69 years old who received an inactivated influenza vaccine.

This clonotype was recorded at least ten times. The CDR3 region is CASSLTDPGELFF. The CDR3 DNA reads TGTGCCAGCAGCCTAACGGATCCCGGGGAGCTGTTTTTT. The chain employs TRBV12-3 or TRBV12-4 and TRBJ2-2; D not certain. The CDR3 sequence is 13 residues long. The V and J ends lost 6 bases and 6 bases respectively, with 11 bases between them.

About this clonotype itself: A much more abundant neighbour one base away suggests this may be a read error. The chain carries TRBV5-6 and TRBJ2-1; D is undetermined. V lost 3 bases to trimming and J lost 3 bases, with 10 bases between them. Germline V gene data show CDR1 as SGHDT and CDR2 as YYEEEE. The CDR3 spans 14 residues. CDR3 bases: TGTGCCAGCAGCTCCGGGTACGGCTACAATGAGCAGTTCTTC. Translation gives CASSSGYGYNEQFF. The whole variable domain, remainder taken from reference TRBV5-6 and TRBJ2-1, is DAGVTQSPTHLIKTRGQQVTLRCSPKSGHDTVSWYQQALGQGPQFIFQYYEEEERQRGNFPDRFSGHQFPNYSSELNVNALLLGDSALYLCASSSGYGYNEQFFGPGTRLTVL.

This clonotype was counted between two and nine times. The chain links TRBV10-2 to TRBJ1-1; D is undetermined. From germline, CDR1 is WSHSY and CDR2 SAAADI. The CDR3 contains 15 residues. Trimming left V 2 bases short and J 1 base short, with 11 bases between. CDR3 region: CASSEIPDGNTEAFF. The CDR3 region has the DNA TGCGCCAGCAGTGAGATCCCCGACGGGAACACTGAAGCTTTCTTT.

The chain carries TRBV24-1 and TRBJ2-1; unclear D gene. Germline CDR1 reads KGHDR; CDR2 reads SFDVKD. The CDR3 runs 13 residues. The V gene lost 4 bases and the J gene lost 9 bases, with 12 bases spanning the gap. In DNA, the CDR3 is TGTGCCACCAGTGACCCGGACGGCTTTGAGCAGTTCTTC. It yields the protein CATSDPDGFEQFF.

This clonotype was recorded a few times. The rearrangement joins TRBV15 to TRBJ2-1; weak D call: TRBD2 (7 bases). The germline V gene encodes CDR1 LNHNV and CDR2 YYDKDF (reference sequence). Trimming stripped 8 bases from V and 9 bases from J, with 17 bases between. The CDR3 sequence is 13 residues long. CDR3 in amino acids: CATGGRGEGEQFF. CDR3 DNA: TGTGCCACCGGAGGGAGGGGGGAAGGTGAGCAGTTCTTC.

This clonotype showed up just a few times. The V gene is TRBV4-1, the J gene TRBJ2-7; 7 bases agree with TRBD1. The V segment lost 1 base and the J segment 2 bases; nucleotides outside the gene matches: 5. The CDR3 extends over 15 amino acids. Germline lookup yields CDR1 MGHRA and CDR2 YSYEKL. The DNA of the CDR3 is TGCGCCAGCAGCCAAGCCAGACAGGGAACCTACGAGCAGTACTTC. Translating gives CASSQARQGTYEQYF.

CDR3 DNA sequence: TGTGCCAGCAGCGTAGTCTGGATGAACACTGAAGCTTTCTTT. It encodes CASSVVWMNTEAFF. The chain joins TRBV9 to TRBJ1-1; D is unresolved. Germline CDR1 and CDR2: SGDLS and YYNGEE. V was pared by 0 bases and J by 0 bases, with 6 bases between. CDR3 length: 14 amino acids.

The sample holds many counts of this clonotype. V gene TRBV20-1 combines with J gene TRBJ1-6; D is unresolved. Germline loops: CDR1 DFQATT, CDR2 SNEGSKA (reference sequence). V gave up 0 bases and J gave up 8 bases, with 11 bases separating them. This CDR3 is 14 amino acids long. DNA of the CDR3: TGCAGTGCTAGAGATCAATTTGCGGATTCACCCCTCCACTTT. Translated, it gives CSARDQFADSPLHF.

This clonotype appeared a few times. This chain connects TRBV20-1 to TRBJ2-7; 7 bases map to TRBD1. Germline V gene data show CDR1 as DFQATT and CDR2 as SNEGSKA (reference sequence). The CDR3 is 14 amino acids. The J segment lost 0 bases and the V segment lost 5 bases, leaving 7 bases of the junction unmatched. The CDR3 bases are TGCAGTGCTCTCCTGACAGGGCTCTCCTACGAGCAGTACTTC. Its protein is CSALLTGLSYEQYF.

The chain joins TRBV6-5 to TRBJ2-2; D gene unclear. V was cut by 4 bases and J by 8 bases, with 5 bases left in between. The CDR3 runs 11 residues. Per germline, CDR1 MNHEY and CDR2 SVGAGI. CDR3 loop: CASSSNGELFF. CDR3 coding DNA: TGTGCCAGCAGTTCAAATGGGGAGCTGTTTTTT.

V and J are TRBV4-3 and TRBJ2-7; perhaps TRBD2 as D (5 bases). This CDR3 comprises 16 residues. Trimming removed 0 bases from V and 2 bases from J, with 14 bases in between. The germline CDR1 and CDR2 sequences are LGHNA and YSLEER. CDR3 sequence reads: CASSQDPGLRTYEQYF. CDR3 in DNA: TGCGCCAGCAGCCAAGATCCCGGACTCCGTACCTACGAGCAGTACTTC.

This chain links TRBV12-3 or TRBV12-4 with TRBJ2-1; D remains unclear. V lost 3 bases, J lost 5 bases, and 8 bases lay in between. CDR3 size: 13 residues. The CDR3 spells CASSFGRHNEQFF. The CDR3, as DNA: TGTGCCAGCAGTTTCGGAAGACACAATGAGCAGTTCTTC.

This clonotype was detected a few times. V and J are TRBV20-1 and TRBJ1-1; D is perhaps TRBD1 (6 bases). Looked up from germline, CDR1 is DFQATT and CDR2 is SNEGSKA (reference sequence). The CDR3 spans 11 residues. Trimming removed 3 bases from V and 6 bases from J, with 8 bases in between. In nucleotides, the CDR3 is TGCAGTGCTAGTTACAGGGCTGAAGCTTTCTTT. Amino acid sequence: CSASYRAEAFF.

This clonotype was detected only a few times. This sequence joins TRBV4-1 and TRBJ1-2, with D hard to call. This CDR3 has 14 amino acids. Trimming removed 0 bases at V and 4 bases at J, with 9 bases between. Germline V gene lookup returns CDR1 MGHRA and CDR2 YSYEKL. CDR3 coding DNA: TGCGCCAGCAGCCAAGATGGAGAAGGCTATGGCTACACCTTC. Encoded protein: CASSQDGEGYGYTF.

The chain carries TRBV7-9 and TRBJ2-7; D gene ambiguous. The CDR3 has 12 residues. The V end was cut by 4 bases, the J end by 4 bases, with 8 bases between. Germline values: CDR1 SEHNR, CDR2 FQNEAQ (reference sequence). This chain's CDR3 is CASSSIKYEQYF. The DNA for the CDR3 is TGTGCCAGCAGCTCGATCAAGTACGAGCAGTACTTC.

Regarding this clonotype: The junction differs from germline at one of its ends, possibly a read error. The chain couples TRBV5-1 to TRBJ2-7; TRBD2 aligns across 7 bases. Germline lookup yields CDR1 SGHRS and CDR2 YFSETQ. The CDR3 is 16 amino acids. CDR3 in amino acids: CVSSLGSGREFYEQYF. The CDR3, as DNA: TGCGTCAGCAGCTTGGGCTCCGGGCGGGAGTTCTACGAGCAGTACTTC.